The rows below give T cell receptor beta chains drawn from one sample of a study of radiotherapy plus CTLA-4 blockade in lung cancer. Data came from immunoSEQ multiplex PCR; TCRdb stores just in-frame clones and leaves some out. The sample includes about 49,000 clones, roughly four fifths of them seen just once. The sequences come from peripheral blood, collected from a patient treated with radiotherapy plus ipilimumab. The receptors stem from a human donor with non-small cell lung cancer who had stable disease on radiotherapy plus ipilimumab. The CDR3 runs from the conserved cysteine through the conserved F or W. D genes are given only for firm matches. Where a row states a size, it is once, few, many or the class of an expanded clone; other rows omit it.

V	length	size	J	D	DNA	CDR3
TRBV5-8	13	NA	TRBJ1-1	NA	TGTGCCAGCATGCTGTGGGGGAACACTGAAGCTTTCTTT	CASMLWGNTEAFF
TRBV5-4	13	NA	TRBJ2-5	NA	TGTGCCAGCAGCGGCCGGGATCCAGAGACCCAGTACTTC	CASSGRDPETQYF
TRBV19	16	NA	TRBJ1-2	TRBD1	TGTGCCAGTAGTATAGACCCCCCCGGACAGGGGGGTGGCTACACCTTC	CASSIDPPGQGGGYTF
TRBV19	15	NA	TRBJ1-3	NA	TGTGCCAGTAGTATAGATCTTGTCTCTGGAAACACCATATATTTT	CASSIDLVSGNTIYF
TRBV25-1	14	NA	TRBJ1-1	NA	TGTGCCAGCAGTGTTCCGACAGGCCAGGGTGAAGCTTTCTTT	CASSVPTGQGEAFF
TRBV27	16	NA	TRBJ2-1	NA	TGTGCCAGCAACATCCGCGCAGGGGGGTCCTACAATGAGCAGTTCTTC	CASNIRAGGSYNEQFF
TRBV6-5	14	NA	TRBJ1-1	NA	TGTGCCAGCAGTTACTCGGGGGTCACCACTGAAGCTTTCTTT	CASSYSGVTTEAFF
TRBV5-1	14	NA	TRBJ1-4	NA	TGCGCCAGCAGCTTGTGGGGGACTAATGAAAAACTGTTTTTT	CASSLWGTNEKLFF
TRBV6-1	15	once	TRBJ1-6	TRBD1	TGTGCCAGCAGTCCCCCGGGACAGGGAAATTCACCCCTCCACTTT	CASSPPGQGNSPLHF
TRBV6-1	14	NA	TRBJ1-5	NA	TGTGCCAGCAGCGGGACACCCAGCAATCAGCCCCAGCATTTT	CASSGTPSNQPQHF
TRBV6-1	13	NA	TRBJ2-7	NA	TGTGCCAGCAGACAGACCCTGCCGGGGGAGCAGTACTTC	CASRQTLPGEQYF
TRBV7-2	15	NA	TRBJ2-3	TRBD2	TGTGCCAGCAGCTTAGCACTAGCGGACACAGATACGCAGTATTTT	CASSLALADTDTQYF
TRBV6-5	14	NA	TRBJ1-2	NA	TGTGCCAGCAGCTTACTCGGGCTAACCTATGGCTACACCTTC	CASSLLGLTYGYTF